This is a list of T cell receptor beta chains from one sample in a study of blood T cells in healthy people across ages. MiXCR was run by TCRdb on the 5' RACE reads, yielding one entry per CDR3 protein. The sample has 730,000 or so distinct CDR3 sequences, around two fifths seen once. Sequencing used blood. These receptors all come from a man of 80 years or more in good health. Both conserved end residues are part of each CDR3. A D gene is named only where the DNA matches it firmly. Clone size is shown for a subset of rows, as once, few, many or a class of expanded clone.

- | TRBJ1-5 | - | TRBV7-8 | CASSRDTSNQPQHF | TGTGCCAGCAGCCGGGACACAAGCAATCAGCCCCAGCATTTT
- | TRBJ1-5 | - | TRBV6-6 | CASSYLRGSNQPQHF | TGTGCCAGCAGTTACTTACGGGGGAGCAATCAGCCCCAGCATTTT
- | TRBJ2-1 | many | TRBV20-1 | CSAQPRMAGLNNEQFF | TGCAGTGCCCAGCCGCGCATGGCGGGATTAAACAATGAGCAGTTCTTC
- | TRBJ1-1 | few | TRBV6-2/TRBV6-3 | CASSYHRENIEAFF | TGTGCCAGCAGTTACCACAGGGAGAACATTGAAGCTTTCTTT
- | TRBJ2-1 | - | TRBV5-1 | CASSLGTVNNEQFF | TGCGCCAGCAGCCTCGGGACGGTTAACAATGAGCAGTTCTTC
- | TRBJ1-1 | - | TRBV3-1 | CASSQKQYTEAFF | TGTGCCAGCAGCCAAAAACAGTACACTGAAGCTTTCTTT
- | TRBJ2-7 | - | TRBV6-5 | CASRSPRGGPFYEQYF | TGTGCCAGCAGGTCCCCGAGGGGGGGTCCTTTCTACGAGCAGTACTTC
- | TRBJ2-1 | many | TRBV12-3/TRBV12-4 | CASSWGAASSYNEQFF | TGTGCCAGCAGTTGGGGAGCGGCCAGCTCCTACAATGAGCAGTTCTTC
- | TRBJ2-1 | - | TRBV20-1 | CSARDWGEKYNEQFF | TGCAGTGCTAGAGATTGGGGGGAGAAGTACAATGAGCAGTTCTTC
TRBD1 | TRBJ1-4 | once | TRBV7-2 | CASSLVGTGSEKLFF | TGTGCCAGCAGCTTAGTGGGGACAGGGAGTGAAAAACTGTTTTTT
TRBD1 | TRBJ1-1 | - | TRBV6-2/TRBV6-3 | CASSYSTGQGFRNTEAFF | TGTGCCAGCAGTTACTCGACGGGACAGGGGTTCCGGAACACTGAAGCTTTCTTT
- | TRBJ2-1 | - | TRBV9 | CASSVDSSGNEQFF | TGTGCCAGCAGCGTAGATAGTAGCGGAAATGAGCAGTTCTTC
TRBD2 | TRBJ2-1 | - | TRBV6-5 | CASRLLAGVSNEQFF | TGTGCCAGCCGCCTTCTAGCGGGAGTTTCGAATGAGCAGTTCTTC
TRBD2 | TRBJ2-4 | - | TRBV4-2 | CASSHSPGLAGGRDSKNIQYF | TGTGCCAGCAGCCATTCTCCTGGACTAGCGGGGGGGCGAGATTCCAAAAACATTCAGTACTTC